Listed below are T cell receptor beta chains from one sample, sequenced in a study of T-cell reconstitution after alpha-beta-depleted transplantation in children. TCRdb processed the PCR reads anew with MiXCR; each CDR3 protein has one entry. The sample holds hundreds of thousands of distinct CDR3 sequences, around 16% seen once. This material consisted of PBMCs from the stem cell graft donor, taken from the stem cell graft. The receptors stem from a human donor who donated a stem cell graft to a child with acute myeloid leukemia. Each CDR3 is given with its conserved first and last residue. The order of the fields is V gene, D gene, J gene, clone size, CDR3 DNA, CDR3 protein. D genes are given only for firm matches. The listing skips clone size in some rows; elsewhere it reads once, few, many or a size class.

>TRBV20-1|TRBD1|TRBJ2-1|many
TGCAGTGCTGGGATGTGGGACAGGGATTACAATGAGCAGTTCTTC
CSAGMWDRDYNEQFF
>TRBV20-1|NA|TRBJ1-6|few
TGCAGTGCACCGTCGGAGGGCTATAATTCACCCCTCCACTTT
CSAPSEGYNSPLHF
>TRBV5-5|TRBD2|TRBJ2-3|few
TGTGCCAGCAGCTTTCGACTAGCGGTCACAGATACGCAGTATTTT
CASSFRLAVTDTQYF
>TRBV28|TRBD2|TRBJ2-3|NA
TGTGCCAGCAGTGGGCTTCAAATTCTGAGCGGGAAAACGGATACGCAGTATTTT
CASSGLQILSGKTDTQYF
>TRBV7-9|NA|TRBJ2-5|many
TGTGCCAGCAGCTTTCTTCAGGGCTACCAAGAGACCCAGTACTTC
CASSFLQGYQETQYF
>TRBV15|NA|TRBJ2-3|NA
TGTGCCACCAGCAGAGCTGGCTCGGCAGGGGATACGCAGTATTTT
CATSRAGSAGDTQYF
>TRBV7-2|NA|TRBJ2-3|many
TGTGCCAGCAGTTCTCCGGGGGATACGCAGTATTTT
CASSSPGDTQYF
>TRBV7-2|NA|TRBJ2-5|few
TGTGCCAGCAGCTTAATGCCCCTAGGGATCCAAGAGACCCAGTACTTC
CASSLMPLGIQETQYF
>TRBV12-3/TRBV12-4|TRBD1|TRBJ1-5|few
TGTGCCAGCAGGAAGACAGGGCGGACCCAGATTGAGCCCCAGCATTTT
CASRKTGRTQIEPQHF
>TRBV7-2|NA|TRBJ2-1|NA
TGTGCCAGCAGGTCAAACTCCTACAATGAGCAGTTCTTC
CASRSNSYNEQFF
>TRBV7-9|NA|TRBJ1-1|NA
TGTGCCAGCAGCTTAGCGCTGGAGGGAAGCACTGAAGCTTTCTTT
CASSLALEGSTEAFF
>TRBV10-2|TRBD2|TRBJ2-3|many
TGCGCCAGCACTGGCGGGGGGCCCGATACGCAGTATTTT
CASTGGGPDTQYF
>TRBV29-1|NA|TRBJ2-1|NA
TGCAGCGTTCGCGGCGGGGACCCTATCTACAATGAGCAGTTCTTC
CSVRGGDPIYNEQFF
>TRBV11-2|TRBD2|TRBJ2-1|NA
TGTGCCAGCAGCTTAGATCTAGCGGGGAGGTACAATGAGCAGTTCTTC
CASSLDLAGRYNEQFF
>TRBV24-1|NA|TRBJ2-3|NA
TGTGCCACCAGTTCGGCGGACAGCCTCCGCACAGATACGCAGTATTTT
CATSSADSLRTDTQYF
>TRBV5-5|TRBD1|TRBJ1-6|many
TGTGCCAGCAGCTTGTACACAGGGGCGCGAAATTCACCCCTCCACTTT
CASSLYTGARNSPLHF
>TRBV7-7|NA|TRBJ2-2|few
TGTGCCAGCAGCTTAGGCCTAGAGGGCGGGGAGCTGTTTTTT
CASSLGLEGGELFF
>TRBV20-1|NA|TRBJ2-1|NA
TGCAGTGCTCCCGGTTGGGGGCGAGATGAGCAGTTCTTC
CSAPGWGRDEQFF
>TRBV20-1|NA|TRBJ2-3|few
TGCAGTGCTAGGGCCAGGGGCGGGGTGACAGATACGCAGTATTTT
CSARARGGVTDTQYF
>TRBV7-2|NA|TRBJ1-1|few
TGTGCCAGCAGCTTAGTGGTGGGAGACACTGAAGCTTTCTTT
CASSLVVGDTEAFF
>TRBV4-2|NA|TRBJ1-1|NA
TGTGCCAGCAGCCAAGCCGGATCCGCGAACACTGAAGCTTTCTTT
CASSQAGSANTEAFF
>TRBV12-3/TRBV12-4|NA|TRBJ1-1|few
TGTGCCAGCAGTTTTGAAGAACGGGGGCGATTTGAGGGAGAAGCTTTCTTT
CASSFEERGRFEGEAFF
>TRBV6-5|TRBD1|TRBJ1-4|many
TGTGCCAGCAGTTCCGGGACAGGGCTGGAAAAACTGTTTTTT
CASSSGTGLEKLFF
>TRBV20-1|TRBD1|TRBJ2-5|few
TGCAGTGCTGGGACCGGGACAGGGATAGAGACCCAGTACTTC
CSAGTGTGIETQYF
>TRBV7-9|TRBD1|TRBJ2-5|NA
TGTGCCAGCAGCGGGGGACAGTTAACCCAGTACTTC
CASSGGQLTQYF
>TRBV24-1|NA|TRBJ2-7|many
TGTGCCACCAGTGATGCGGGACAGCAGAGCTCCTACGAGCAGTACTTC
CATSDAGQQSSYEQYF
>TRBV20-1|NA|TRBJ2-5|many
TGCAGTGCTAGGGGGACAAAAAGGGCCCAAGAGACCCAGTACTTC
CSARGTKRAQETQYF
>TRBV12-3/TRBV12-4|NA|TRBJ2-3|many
TGTGCCAGCAGTTATAACGACTTAGCCACAGATACGCAGTATTTT
CASSYNDLATDTQYF
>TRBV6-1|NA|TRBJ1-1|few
TGTGCCAGCAGTGATCCTGGGACCGAGAACACTGAAGCTTTCTTT
CASSDPGTENTEAFF
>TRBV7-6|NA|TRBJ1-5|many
TGTGCCAGCAGCTTAGGCCATTATAGCAATCAGCCCCAGCATTTT
CASSLGHYSNQPQHF
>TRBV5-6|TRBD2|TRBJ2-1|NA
TGTGCCAGCAGCTTCGGAACTAGCGGGGATAACGAGCAGTTCTTC
CASSFGTSGDNEQFF
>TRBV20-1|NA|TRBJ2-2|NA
TGCAGTGCTAGAGATCGAACCGGGGAGCTGTTTTTT
CSARDRTGELFF
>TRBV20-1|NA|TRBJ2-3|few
TGCAGTGCTAGTCTGGGGGGAATACGGGGTCTTACGCAGTATTTT
CSASLGGIRGLTQYF
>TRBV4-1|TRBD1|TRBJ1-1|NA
TGCGCCAGCAGCCAAGATGGGGAGGGGGCGAGCACTGAAGCTTTCTTT
CASSQDGEGASTEAFF
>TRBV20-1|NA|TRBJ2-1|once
TGCAGTGCCAGTGGGCCGGGGGGCGTCAATGAGCAGTTCTTC
CSASGPGGVNEQFF
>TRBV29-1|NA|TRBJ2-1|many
TGCAGCGTTGAAGATCAAGGAGCGTACAATGAGCAGTTCTTC
CSVEDQGAYNEQFF
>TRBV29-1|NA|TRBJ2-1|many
TGCAGCGAGACAAACCGGGACTTGTACAATGAGCAGTTCTTC
CSETNRDLYNEQFF
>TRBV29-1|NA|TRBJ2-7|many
TGCAGCGTTGAAGGGGTCGGGACCTACGAGCAGTACTTC
CSVEGVGTYEQYF
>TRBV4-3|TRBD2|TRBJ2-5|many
TGCGCCAGCAGCCAGGGACTAGCGGGCGTCCAGTACTTC
CASSQGLAGVQYF
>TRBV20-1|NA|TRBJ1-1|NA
TGCAGCCGCCCCACAGGGAACACTGAAGCTTTCTTT
CSRPTGNTEAFF
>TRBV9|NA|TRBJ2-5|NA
TGTGCCAGCAGCGCGCGGGCCCAGGAGGAGACCCAGTACTTC
CASSARAQEETQYF
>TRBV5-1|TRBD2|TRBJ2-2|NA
TGCGCCAGCAGCTTCTCTAGCGGGGGAAACACCGGGGAGCTGTTTTTT
CASSFSSGGNTGELFF
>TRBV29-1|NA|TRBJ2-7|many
TGCAGCGCGCTCACAGGGACGTCCTACGAGCAGTACTTC
CSALTGTSYEQYF
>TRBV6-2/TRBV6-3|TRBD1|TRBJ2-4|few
TGTGCCAGCAGTCGACAGGGGGCAATGGTAGCCAAAAACATTCAGTACTTC
CASSRQGAMVAKNIQYF
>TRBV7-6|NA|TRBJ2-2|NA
TGTGCCAGCAGCGCCTCGGCCTCGAACACCGGGGAGCTGTTTTTT
CASSASASNTGELFF
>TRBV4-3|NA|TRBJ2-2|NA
TGCGCCAGCAGCCAAGAGTCCCCAGGGGTGATGACCGGGGAGCTGTTTTTT
CASSQESPGVMTGELFF
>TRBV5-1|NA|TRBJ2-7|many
TGCGCCAGCAGCAGCGGGACAGTGAGCGAGCAGTACTTC
CASSSGTVSEQYF
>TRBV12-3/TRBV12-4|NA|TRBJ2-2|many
TGTGCCAGCAGTACCTCCGGCGGGGAGCTGTTTTTT
CASSTSGGELFF
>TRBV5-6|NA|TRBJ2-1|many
TGTGCCAGCAGCTTGGATCCTCGAGACCCTTACAATGAGCAGTTCTTC
CASSLDPRDPYNEQFF
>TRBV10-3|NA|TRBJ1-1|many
TGTGCCATCAGGGGAGACGGTATGAACACTGAAGCTTTCTTT
CAIRGDGMNTEAFF
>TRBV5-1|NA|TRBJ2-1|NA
TGCGCCAGCAGCCCCGGACAGTCGATTGAGGGAGAGCAGTTCTTC
CASSPGQSIEGEQFF
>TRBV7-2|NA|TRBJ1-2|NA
TGTGCCAGCACCCCCGCAGGCCAGTATTATGGCTACACCTTC
CASTPAGQYYGYTF
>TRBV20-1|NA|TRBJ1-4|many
TGCAGTGCTAGAGATGGTACCGGCGGGGAAAAACTGTTTTTT
CSARDGTGGEKLFF
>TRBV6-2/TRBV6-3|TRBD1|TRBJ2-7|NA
TGTGCCAGCAGAGAACTGGGACAGTTTAACTACGAGCAGTACTTC
CASRELGQFNYEQYF